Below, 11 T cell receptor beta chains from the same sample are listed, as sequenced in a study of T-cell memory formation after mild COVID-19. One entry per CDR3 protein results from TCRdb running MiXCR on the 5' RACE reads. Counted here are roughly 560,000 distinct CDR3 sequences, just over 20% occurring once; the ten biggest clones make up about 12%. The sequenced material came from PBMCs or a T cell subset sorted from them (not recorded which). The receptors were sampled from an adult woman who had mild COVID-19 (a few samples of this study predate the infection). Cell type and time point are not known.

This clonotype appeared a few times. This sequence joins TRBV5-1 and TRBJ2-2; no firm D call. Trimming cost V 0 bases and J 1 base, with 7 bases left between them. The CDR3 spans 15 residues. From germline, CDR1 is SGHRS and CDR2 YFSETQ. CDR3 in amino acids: CASSLVGLNTGELFF. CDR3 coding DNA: TGCGCCAGCAGCTTGGTGGGCTTGAACACCGGGGAGCTGTTTTTT. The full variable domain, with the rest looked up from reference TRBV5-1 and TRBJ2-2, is KAGVTQTPRYLIKTRGQQVTLSCSPISGHRSVSWYQQTPGQGLQFLFEYFSETQRNKGNFPGRFSGRQFSNSRSEMNVSTLELGDSALYLCASSLVGLNTGELFFGEGSRLTVL.

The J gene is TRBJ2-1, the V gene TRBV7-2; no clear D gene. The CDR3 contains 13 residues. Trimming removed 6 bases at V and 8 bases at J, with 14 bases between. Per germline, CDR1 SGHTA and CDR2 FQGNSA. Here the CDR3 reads CASSRVFMDEQFF. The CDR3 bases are TGTGCCAGCAGTCGAGTCTTTATGGATGAGCAGTTCTTC.

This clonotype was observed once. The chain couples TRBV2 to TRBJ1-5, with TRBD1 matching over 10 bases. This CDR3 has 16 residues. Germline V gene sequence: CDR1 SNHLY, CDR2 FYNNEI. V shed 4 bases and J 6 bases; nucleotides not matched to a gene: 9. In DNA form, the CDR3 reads TGTGCCAGCAGTGCAGACAGGGGGCATCGTTTTCAGCCCCAGCATTTT. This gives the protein CASSADRGHRFQPQHF. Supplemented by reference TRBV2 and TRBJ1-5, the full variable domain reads EPEVTQTPSHQVTQMGQEVILRCVPISNHLYFYWYRQILGQKVEFLVSFYNNEISEKSEIFDDQFSVERPDGSNFTLKIRSTKLEDSAMYFCASSADRGHRFQPQHFGDGTRLSIL.

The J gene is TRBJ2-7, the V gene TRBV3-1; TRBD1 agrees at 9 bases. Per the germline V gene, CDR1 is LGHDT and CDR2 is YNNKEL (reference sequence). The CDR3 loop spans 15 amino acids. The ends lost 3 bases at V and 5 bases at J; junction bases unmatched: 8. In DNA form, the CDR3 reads TGTGCCAGCAGCCACTCCGGGACAGGGAACCACGAGCAGTACTTC. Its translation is CASSHSGTGNHEQYF.

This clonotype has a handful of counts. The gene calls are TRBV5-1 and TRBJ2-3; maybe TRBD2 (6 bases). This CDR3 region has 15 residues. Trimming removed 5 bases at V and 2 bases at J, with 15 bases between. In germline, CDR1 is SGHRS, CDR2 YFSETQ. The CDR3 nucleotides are TGCGCCAGCAGATGGGGACTGGAAGACACAGATACGCAGTATTTT. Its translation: CASRWGLEDTDTQYF.

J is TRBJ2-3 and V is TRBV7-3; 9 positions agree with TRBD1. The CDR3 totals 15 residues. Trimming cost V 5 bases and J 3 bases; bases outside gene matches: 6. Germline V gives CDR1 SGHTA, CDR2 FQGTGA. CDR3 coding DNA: TGTGCCAGCAGCGACACAGGGGGCCGGACAGATACGCAGTATTTT. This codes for CASSDTGGRTDTQYF. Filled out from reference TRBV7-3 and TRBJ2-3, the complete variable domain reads GAGVSQTPSNKVTEKGKYVELRCDPISGHTALYWYRQSLGQGPEFLIYFQGTGAADDSGLPNDRFFAVRPEGSVSTLKIQRTERGDSAVYLCASSDTGGRTDTQYFGPGTRLTVL.

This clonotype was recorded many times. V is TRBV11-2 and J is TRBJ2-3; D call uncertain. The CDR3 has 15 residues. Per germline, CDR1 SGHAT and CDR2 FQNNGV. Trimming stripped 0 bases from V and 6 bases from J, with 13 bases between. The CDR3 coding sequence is TGTGCCAGCAGCTTAGATAACCCCCCGGCCGATACGCAGTATTTT. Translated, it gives CASSLDNPPADTQYF.

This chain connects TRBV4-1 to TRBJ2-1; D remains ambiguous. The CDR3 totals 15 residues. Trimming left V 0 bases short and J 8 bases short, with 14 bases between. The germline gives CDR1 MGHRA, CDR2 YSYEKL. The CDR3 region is CASSQESVAFHEQFF. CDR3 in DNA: TGCGCCAGCAGCCAAGAAAGCGTAGCTTTCCATGAGCAGTTCTTC.

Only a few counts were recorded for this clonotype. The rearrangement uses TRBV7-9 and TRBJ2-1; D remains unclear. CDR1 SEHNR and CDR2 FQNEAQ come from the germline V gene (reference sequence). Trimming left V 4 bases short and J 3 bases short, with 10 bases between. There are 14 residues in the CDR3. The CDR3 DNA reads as TGTGCCAGCAGCTCCGGATGGGGCTACAATGAGCAGTTCTTC. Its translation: CASSSGWGYNEQFF.

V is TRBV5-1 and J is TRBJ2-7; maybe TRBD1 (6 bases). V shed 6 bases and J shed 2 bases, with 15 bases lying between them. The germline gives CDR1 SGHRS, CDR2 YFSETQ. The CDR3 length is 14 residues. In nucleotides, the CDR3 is TGCGCCAGCACCCTCTCCACAGGGACCTACGAGCAGTACTTC. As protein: CASTLSTGTYEQYF.

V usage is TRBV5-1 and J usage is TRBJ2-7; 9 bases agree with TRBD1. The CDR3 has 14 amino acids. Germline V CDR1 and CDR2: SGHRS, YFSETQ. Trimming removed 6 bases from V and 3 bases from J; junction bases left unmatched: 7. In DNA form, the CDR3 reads TGCGCCAGCATCCCGGGGACAGGGAGCTACGAGCAGTACTTC. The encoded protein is CASIPGTGSYEQYF.